This is a list of T cell receptor beta chains from one sample in a study of long-term antiretroviral therapy in people with HIV. The protocol was immunoSEQ multiplex PCR, while the TCRdb copy is restricted to in-frame clones and leaves out a portion. Altogether some 17,000 clones are present, about 86% being singletons, with the ten largest covering about 8%. The sample was unsorted PBMCs, taken 0.1 years after starting antiretroviral therapy. The receptor source for this set is a man aged 18 to 30 with HIV. CDR3s include the opening cysteine and the closing phenylalanine or tryptophan. D genes are given only for firm matches. Clone size is stated in some rows and not others, as once, few, many or a class when expanded.

d_call j_call v_call clone_size cdr3_aa cdr3_nt
TRBD1 TRBJ2-7 TRBV4-3 . CASSIGQEGSYEQYF TGCGCCAGCAGCATAGGACAGGAAGGGTCCTACGAGCAGTACTTC
. TRBJ2-3 TRBV7-2 . CASSSQRRLADTQYF TGTGCCAGCAGCTCCCAGCGGAGGTTGGCAGATACGCAGTATTTT
. TRBJ2-3 TRBV15 . CATSSRGDPTDTQYF TGTGCCACCAGCAGTCGTGGGGATCCCACAGATACGCAGTATTTT
. TRBJ1-4 TRBV7-9 . CASSYGHPNEKLFF TGTGCCAGCAGCTACGGACACCCTAATGAAAAACTGTTTTTT
. TRBJ1-6 TRBV4-3 few CASSQDQSSPLHF TGCGCCAGCAGCCAAGACCAGAGTTCACCCCTCCACTTT
. TRBJ1-3 TRBV5-5 . CASSLTGASGNTIYF TGTGCCAGCAGCTTGACGGGGGCCTCTGGAAACACCATATATTTT
. TRBJ2-4 TRBV5-1 . CASSLDGGLQYF TGCGCCAGCAGCTTGGATGGGGGCCTTCAGTACTTC
. TRBJ1-1 TRBV5-6 . CASSWGGQTNTEAFF TGTGCCAGCAGCTGGGGGGGGCAGACCAACACTGAAGCTTTCTTT
. TRBJ1-3 TRBV4-2 few CASSQGQGGNTIYF TGTGCCAGCAGCCAAGGGCAGGGCGGAAACACCATATATTTT
TRBD1 TRBJ1-2 TRBV5-6 . CASSLPDREDGYTF TGTGCCAGCAGCTTGCCGGACAGGGAGGATGGCTACACCTTC
. TRBJ1-4 TRBV19 . CASNRNRVNEKLFF TGTGCCAGTAACAGGAATCGGGTTAATGAAAAACTGTTTTTT
. TRBJ2-3 TRBV7-9 . CASSLVSGDTQYF TGTGCCAGCAGCTTAGTTTCAGGTGATACGCAGTATTTT
. TRBJ2-7 TRBV27 . CASSLGPLGLYEQYF TGTGCCAGCAGTTTGGGTCCTCTCGGGCTTTACGAGCAGTACTTC
. TRBJ1-5 TRBV7-6 . CASSPTGGGSHQPQHF TGTGCCAGCAGTCCCACCGGGGGGGGCTCTCATCAGCCCCAGCATTTT
TRBD1 TRBJ1-4 TRBV4-3 . CASSQDHGTGGNEKLFF TGCGCCAGCAGCCAAGACCACGGGACAGGGGGAAATGAAAAACTGTTTTTT
. TRBJ1-2 TRBV6-5 . CASSYSRAHDEYGYTF TGTGCCAGCAGTTACTCGAGGGCTCATGACGAATATGGCTACACCTTC
. TRBJ2-7 TRBV4-2 . CASSQVSFGTDSVYEQYF TGTGCCAGCAGCCAAGTTTCGTTCGGTACGGACAGTGTTTACGAGCAGTACTTC
TRBD2 TRBJ2-5 TRBV9 . CASSVTGGLEETQYF TGTGCCAGCAGCGTAACGGGAGGGCTTGAAGAGACCCAGTACTTC
. TRBJ1-1 TRBV5-6 . CASNPTGRTEAFF TGTGCCAGCAACCCAACAGGGAGAACTGAAGCTTTCTTT
TRBD1 TRBJ1-2 TRBV30 . CAWSPQAGGHGYTF TGTGCCTGGAGCCCGCAGGCAGGGGGCCATGGCTACACCTTC